This TCR beta chain emerged from a study of blood T cell repertoires in COVID-19. Across the whole study: Sources were T cells, B-cell-depleted T cells, or PBMCs; the material itself was cDNA or gDNA.

With V trimmed by 7 bases and J by 2 bases, 6 bases remained unmatched. The germline gives CDR1 MDHEN, CDR2 SYDVKM. The CDR3 sequence is 14 residues long. In the source study's methods: Estimation of nucleated cell counts was performed using reference gene primer amplification. Measured with immunoSEQ multiplex PCR; TCRdb has only the in-frame clones, and not every one. V, J and clone size are taken as reported in that table, and D and trimming were inferred from the DNA itself. The repertoire consists of 95,000 to 150,000 clones, with over 75% occurring once and the leading ten covering 25% to 35%. The source is a man between 65 and 85 years old with active or convalescent COVID-19. Sequencing input: peripheral blood. The chain links TRBV28 to TRBJ2-5; 8 bases are shared with TRBD1. CDR3 sequence reads: CASNSGQAQETQYF. For the CDR3, the DNA is TGTGCCAGCAATTCGGGACAGGCGCAAGAGACCCAGTACTTC. The variable domain in full, with the rest retrieved from reference TRBV28 and TRBJ2-5, is DVKVTQSSRYLVKRTGEKVFLECVQDMDHENMFWYRQDPGLGLRLIYFSYDVKMKEKGDIPEGYSVSREKKERFSLILESASTNQTSMYLCASNSGQAQETQYFGPGTRLLVL.